The 30 T cell receptor beta chains below come from one sample, sequenced in a study of cytomegalovirus exposure and HLA in healthy donors. The primer mix had 60 Vbeta and 13 Jbeta primers. Produced via immunoSEQ multiplex PCR; TCRdb's table is partial and in-frame only. The sample consists of approximately 120,000 clones, approximately 76% of them appearing once. Input material: PBMCs. The receptors were sampled from a man aged 35-49 years in good health and CMV-seronegative.

The V gene is TRBV4-1, the J gene TRBJ2-3, with 12 bases matching TRBD2. With 4 bases clipped from V and 2 bases from J, the junction kept 4 bases outside the gene matches. There are 16 residues in the CDR3. Looked up from germline, CDR1 is MGHRA and CDR2 is YSYEKL. The CDR3 DNA follows: TGCGCCAGCAGCCGCGGACTAGCGGGGCCCACAGATACGCAGTATTTT. This gives the protein CASSRGLAGPTDTQYF.

V and J are TRBV5-4 and TRBJ2-2, with 8 positions matching TRBD2. CDR3 length: 16 amino acids. J lost 4 bases, V lost 5 bases, and 10 bases had no gene match. The V gene's germline CDR1 is SGHNT and CDR2 YYREEE (reference sequence). In nucleotides, the CDR3 is TGTGCCAGCAGAATCCACGGGGGGGGTAGCACCGGGGAGCTGTTTTTT. The encoded protein is CASRIHGGGSTGELFF.

V is TRBV7-2 and J is TRBJ2-1; maybe TRBD1 (6 bases). In germline, CDR1 is SGHTA, CDR2 FQGNSA. This CDR3 region has 11 residues. V was shortened by 4 bases and J by 9 bases, with 7 bases between the two germline ends. CDR3 sequence (DNA): TGTGCCAGCAGCTCGGACAGTGAGCAGTTCTTC. This codes for CASSSDSEQFF.

This clone was seen once. The rearrangement links TRBV29-1 to TRBJ1-1; TRBD1 aligns across 7 bases. This CDR3 has 13 amino acids. V trimming: 6 bases; J trimming: 0 bases; junction bases outside the gene matches: 4. Per germline, CDR1 SQVTM and CDR2 ANQGSEA. CDR3 DNA sequence: TGCAGCGTGAGACAGGGCATGAACACTGAAGCTTTCTTT. Translated, it gives CSVRQGMNTEAFF.

This chain uses TRBV4-2 with TRBJ2-6; TRBD1 is a possible D gene (5 bases). CDR1 is LGHNA, CDR2 YNFKEQ, per germline. The V gene lost 2 bases and the J gene lost 4 bases, with 9 bases spanning the gap. This CDR3 comprises 15 residues. CDR3 in DNA: TGTGCCAGCAGCCAACCAGGGTCCGGGGCCAACGTCCTGACTTTC. Amino acid sequence: CASSQPGSGANVLTF.

J is TRBJ1-2 and V is TRBV5-1; 7 bases are shared with TRBD1. This CDR3 spans 15 amino acids. Per the germline V gene, CDR1 is SGHRS and CDR2 is YFSETQ. V trimming: 2 bases; J trimming: 6 bases; junction bases outside the gene matches: 10. CDR3 residues: CASSFKTGRDNGYTF. DNA for the CDR3: TGCGCCAGCAGCTTCAAGACAGGGCGTGACAATGGCTACACCTTC.

This sequence joins TRBV4-3 and TRBJ2-7; 16 bases fit TRBD2. The CDR3 runs to 21 residues. Unmatched junction bases numbered 12, after V lost 0 bases and J lost 1 base. In germline, CDR1 is LGHNA, CDR2 YSLEER. The CDR3 DNA reads TGCGCCAGCAGCCAAGATAACCCGGGACTAGCGGGGGGGGGTAGGTCCTACGAGCAGTACTTC. Translating gives CASSQDNPGLAGGGRSYEQYF.

V and J are TRBV19 and TRBJ1-5, with no clear D. Trimming stripped 1 base from V and 0 bases from J, with 4 bases between. There are 14 residues in the CDR3. CDR1 and CDR2 from the germline V gene are LNHDA and SQIVND (reference sequence). This CDR3 is CASSIGNSNQPQHF. The CDR3 nucleotides read TGTGCCAGTAGTATAGGTAATAGCAATCAGCCCCAGCATTTT.

This sequence joins TRBV27 and TRBJ1-6; 7 bases map to TRBD1. CDR1 and CDR2 (germline): MNHEY, SMNVEV (reference sequence). The length of the CDR3 is 16 residues. Losses at the gene ends were 3 bases for V and 7 bases for J; bases not matched to a gene: 9. The CDR3 protein is CASSFKDRTRNSPLHF. CDR3 sequence (DNA): TGTGCCAGCAGTTTTAAGGACAGGACGAGGAATTCACCCCTCCACTTT.

The chain joins TRBV7-8 to TRBJ2-7; D possibly corresponds to TRBD1 (6 bases). V was trimmed by 4 bases and J by 7 bases, leaving 17 bases between them. The germline CDR1 and CDR2 sequences are SGHVS and FQNEAQ. The length of the CDR3 is 14 residues. The CDR3 DNA sequence: TGTGCCAGCAGCTCCCAACAGGGTTCGGGAGAGCAGTACTTC. Translation: CASSSQQGSGEQYF.

Only a few counts were recorded for this clone. This sequence joins TRBV5-1 and TRBJ2-7; a possible D gene is TRBD2 (5 bases). V was shortened by 0 bases and J by 1 base, with 14 bases between the two germline ends. The CDR3 consists of 16 residues. Germline V gives CDR1 SGHRS, CDR2 YFSETQ. The DNA of the CDR3 is TGCGCCAGCAGCTTGGCCTTGGACGGGGTATCCTACGAGCAGTACTTC. It codes for CASSLALDGVSYEQYF.

This sequence joins TRBV5-6 and TRBJ2-2; weak D call: TRBD1 (5 bases). Trimming removed 3 bases at V and 3 bases at J, with 12 bases between. Germline CDR1 reads SGHDT; CDR2 reads YYEEEE. The CDR3 contains 15 residues. DNA of the CDR3: TGTGCCAGCAGCTACGCAAGACAGTACACCGGGGAGCTGTTTTTT. Translation gives CASSYARQYTGELFF.

This sequence joins TRBV5-6 and TRBJ2-3, with 10 nucleotides matching TRBD2. After removal of 2 bases from V and 4 bases from J, the junction contained 7 bases not matched to a gene. The CDR3 has 16 residues. Germline CDR1 is SGHDT and CDR2 is YYEEEE. CDR3 loop: CASSFFLAGGADTQYF. CDR3 coding DNA: TGTGCCAGCAGCTTTTTTTTAGCGGGGGGAGCAGATACGCAGTATTTT.

The chain is built from TRBV7-3 and TRBJ2-2, with 9 positions matching TRBD1. V gave up 4 bases and J gave up 4 bases; unmatched junction bases: 1. Germline V CDR1 and CDR2: SGHTA, FQGTGA. There are 14 residues in the CDR3. Here the CDR3 DNA reads TGTGCCAGCAGCTCACAGGGGGCCACCGGGGAGCTGTTTTTT. The encoded protein is CASSSQGATGELFF.

The V gene is TRBV11-2, the J gene TRBJ1-6; possible D gene TRBD1, 6 bases. Trimming removed 3 bases from V and 3 bases from J, with 9 bases in between. Germline V gene lookup returns CDR1 SGHAT and CDR2 FQNNGV. The CDR3 runs 15 residues. The CDR3 sequence is CASSFDRFYNSPLHF. The CDR3 DNA reads TGTGCCAGCAGCTTCGACAGGTTCTATAATTCACCCCTCCACTTT.

The chain uses TRBV9 and TRBJ2-7, with 7 bases aligning to TRBD1. The ends lost 4 bases at V and 3 bases at J; junction bases unmatched: 4. The CDR3 is made up of 13 amino acids. Germline V gives CDR1 SGDLS, CDR2 YYNGEE. The CDR3 nucleotides read TGTGCCAGCAGCACGGGACAGAACTACGAGCAGTACTTC. It translates to CASSTGQNYEQYF.

V gene TRBV19 combines with J gene TRBJ1-4; D call uncertain. Germline V gene data show CDR1 as LNHDA and CDR2 as SQIVND (reference sequence). The V end was cut by 5 bases, the J end by 7 bases, with 14 bases between. This CDR3 has 14 residues. CDR3 nucleotide sequence: TGTGCCAGTAGTTCGTCGAAGGCGGCTGAAAAACTGTTTTTT. As protein: CASSSSKAAEKLFF. Supplemented by reference TRBV19 and TRBJ1-4, the full variable domain reads DGGITQSPKYLFRKEGQNVTLSCEQNLNHDAMYWYRQDPGQGLRLIYYSQIVNDFQKGDIAEGYSVSREKKESFPLTVTSAQKNPTAFYLCASSSSKAAEKLFFGSGTQLSVL.

The rearrangement links TRBV27 to TRBJ2-7; D remains unclear. Germline V gene sequence: CDR1 MNHEY, CDR2 SMNVEV (reference sequence). Trimming removed 3 bases at V and 0 bases at J, with 9 bases between. There are 14 residues in the CDR3. CDR3 sequence reads: CASSFAESSYEQYF. CDR3 DNA: TGTGCCAGCAGTTTCGCGGAGAGCTCCTACGAGCAGTACTTC.

The genes are TRBV5-4 and TRBJ1-1; D gene uncertain. This CDR3 region has 13 residues. Germline CDR1 is SGHNT and CDR2 is YYREEE (reference sequence). Trimming cost V 5 bases and J 3 bases, with 11 bases left between them. CDR3 sequence reads: CASRGGLDTEAFF. DNA of the CDR3: TGTGCCAGCAGAGGAGGGTTGGACACTGAAGCTTTCTTT.

CDR3 residues: CASSQDVGTGYETDTQYF. In DNA, the CDR3 is TGCGCCAGCAGCCAAGATGTGGGGACAGGGTATGAGACAGATACGCAGTATTTT. The chain joins TRBV4-3 to TRBJ2-3; TRBD1 matches 9 bases. V gave up 0 bases and J gave up 3 bases; unmatched junction bases: 10. There are 18 residues in the CDR3. The germline V gene encodes CDR1 LGHNA and CDR2 YSLEER.

This CDR3 reads CASSPTGSGTEAFF. The CDR3 region has the DNA TGTGCCAGCAGCCCAACAGGCTCGGGCACTGAAGCTTTCTTT. The rearrangement uses TRBV7-2 and TRBJ1-1; TRBD1 is a possible D gene (5 bases). This CDR3 has 14 residues. V was trimmed by 5 bases and J by 4 bases, leaving 14 bases between them. CDR1 is SGHTA, CDR2 FQGNSA, per germline.

This clone occurred a few times. The rearrangement uses TRBV19 and TRBJ1-2; 10 nucleotides match TRBD1. The CDR3 length is 14 residues. Germline V gives CDR1 LNHDA, CDR2 SQIVND (reference sequence). Trimming removed 9 bases from V and 3 bases from J; junction bases left unmatched: 7. CDR3 in DNA: TGTGCCAGCTCCCGGGACAGGGGATACTATGGCTACACCTTC. It specifies CASSRDRGYYGYTF.

The CDR3 DNA follows: TGCGCCAGCAGCTTGGCCGCAGGAGCGGGGGGTGGCTACACCTTC. This encodes CASSLAAGAGGGYTF. The chain has TRBV5-1 and TRBJ1-2; TRBD1 might be the D (5 bases). V gave up 0 bases and J gave up 7 bases, with 16 bases separating them. Germline-derived CDR1 and CDR2 are SGHRS and YFSETQ. There are 15 residues in the CDR3.

The rearrangement uses TRBV18 and TRBJ1-1, with TRBD1 as a possible D gene (5 bases). Germline CDR1 and CDR2: KGHSH and LQKENI. Trimming cost V 3 bases and J 3 bases, with 8 bases left between them. This CDR3 has 13 residues. The CDR3 region has the DNA TGTGCCAGCTCACCGCTACAGGACACTGAAGCTTTCTTT. As protein: CASSPLQDTEAFF.

CDR3 DNA sequence: TGTGCCAGCAGCTTAGCGGGGGGTATACTAGCGGGGGGCACAGATACGCAGTATTTT. Translation: CASSLAGGILAGGTDTQYF. The chain has TRBV7-6 and TRBJ2-3, with 11 bases lining up with TRBD2. The J segment lost 1 base and the V segment lost 0 bases, leaving 9 bases of the junction unmatched. The CDR3 spans 19 residues. Germline CDR1 is SGHVS and CDR2 is FNYEAQ.

The rearrangement joins TRBV5-4 to TRBJ2-5; TRBD2 matches at 8 bases. V was clipped by 3 bases and J by 4 bases; unmatched bases: 11. This CDR3 contains 16 residues. CDR1 is SGHNT and CDR2 is YYREEE in the germline V gene (reference sequence). The CDR3 here is CASSSWGGRGAETQYF. DNA for the CDR3: TGTGCCAGCAGCTCATGGGGTGGGCGGGGGGCAGAGACCCAGTACTTC.

This clone showed up just a few times. The rearrangement uses TRBV14 and TRBJ1-6, with a possible D match to TRBD1 (5 bases). Trimming removed 2 bases at V and 7 bases at J, with 12 bases between. This CDR3 comprises 15 residues. Per germline, CDR1 SGHDN and CDR2 FVKESK. The CDR3 DNA reads TGTGCCAGCAGCCAAAACCAGGGATCGAATTCACCCCTCCACTTT. It is translated as CASSQNQGSNSPLHF.

The V call is TRBV18, the J call TRBJ1-1; TRBD1 is a possible D gene (6 bases). Trimming shortened V by 0 bases and J by 4 bases, and 18 bases separated the two germline ends. The CDR3 covers 17 residues. In germline, CDR1 is KGHSH, CDR2 LQKENI. CDR3 sequence reads: CASSPPARGSSGTEAFF. CDR3 in DNA: TGTGCCAGCTCACCACCCGCCAGGGGAAGTTCGGGCACTGAAGCTTTCTTT.

The gene calls are TRBV6-1 and TRBJ2-3; no reliable D call. Between the trimmed V and J ends, which lost 0 bases and 6 bases, there was a span of 4 bases. The CDR3 spans 12 residues. Germline V gene sequence: CDR1 MNHNS, CDR2 SASEGT. The CDR3 sequence is CASSEARDTQYF. The CDR3 DNA follows: TGTGCCAGCAGTGAAGCGAGGGATACGCAGTATTTT.

This CDR3 reads CASATTSGGAGADTQYF. The DNA of the CDR3 is TGTGCCAGTGCTACGACTAGCGGGGGGGCCGGAGCAGATACGCAGTATTTT. The chain has TRBV19 and TRBJ2-3; TRBD2 aligns across 14 bases. Losses at the gene ends were 8 bases for V and 4 bases for J; bases not matched to a gene: 11. CDR3 length: 17 residues. From germline, CDR1 is LNHDA and CDR2 SQIVND (reference sequence).